The T cell receptor beta chain described here comes from a study of patients and donors after allogeneic stem cell transplantation. TCRdb processed the RT-PCR reads anew with MiXCR; each CDR3 protein has one entry. The top ten clones hold less than 9.5% of a sample with 400,000 to 500,000 distinct CDR3 sequences, around 15% of them seen once. Trimming cost V 3 bases and J 5 bases; bases outside gene matches: 8. The CDR3 loop spans 15 amino acids. The germline V gene encodes CDR1 LGHDT and CDR2 YNNKEL (reference sequence). This sequence joins TRBV3-1 and TRBJ2-7, with 9 nucleotides matching TRBD1. The receptor was isolated from a human donor who was either an allogeneic HSCT recipient or a stem cell or donor lymphocyte infusion donor (not recorded which). It is not recorded whose cells these are; they may come from a transplant donor. The sequencing sample was made of blood, either unsorted or a sorted T cell fraction (not recorded which). CDR3 nucleotide sequence: TGTGCCAGCAGCCAGCTGGACAGGGGCATCCACGAGCAGTACTTC. Protein: CASSQLDRGIHEQYF.